This T cell receptor (beta chain) was sequenced in a study of blood T cell repertoires in COVID-19 (TCRdb year 2020). Some background on the complete study: Samples from collaborators originated in the United States, Italy and Spain and spanned both the acute and convalescent phases of COVID-19. The prospective study material was composed of cDNA or gDNA derived from T cells, B-cell-depleted T cells, or PBMCs. Deeply sampled blood TCRbeta repertoires from subjects exposed to, actively infected with, or recovered from COVID-19 were included in the dataset. The repertoires were released in a freely available public database meant as a resource for research on the immune response to SARS-CoV-2. The samples were drawn from the first 160 participants of the ongoing ImmuneRACE study and from over 950 subjects provided by 6 global collaborators. The sample metadata nearly always contained a de-identified subject ID, COVID-19 status, age in years and sex. Where available, HLA class I and class II types were taken from metadata supplied by the sample provider and were not determined by assay-based typing. Here is what the overall study found, with its caveats: Clinical and demographic metadata were provided uncurated, with the amount varying by source and participant.

The CDR3 spans 13 residues, from the cysteine through the phenylalanine. The read is trimmed to its CDR3 DNA, 39 bases read in frame from base 1. The germline V gene sets CDR1 to SGHRS and CDR2 to YFSETQ. V sheds 4 bases and J sheds 3 bases, leaving 10 bases between their ends. Whole blood was collected in K2EDTA tubes by collaborating institutions according to the institutions' own protocols. For TCRbeta analysis, collaborators shipped samples in one of three forms: frozen whole blood, isolated PBMCs, or DNA extracted from either of those sample types. TCRbeta CDR3 regions were amplified from genomic DNA by means of the immunoSEQ Assay, a bias-controlled multiplex PCR. As for the authors' bioinformatics: Within the assay, amplification of reference gene primers was used to estimate how many nucleated cells each sample contained. To quantify the absolute abundance of each unique TCRbeta CDR3 rearrangement, sequence reads were collapsed and filtered. For each sample, productive Simpson clonality was calculated as the square root of Simpson's diversity index across productive rearrangements. The clones in this table, taken by TCRdb from immuneACCESS, are in-frame only. Not every clone is retained; where verified, under half of the shortfall comes from an unresolved V gene, and the cause of the rest is unknown. Clone size and the V and J calls come from that table; the DNA yielded D and trimming. This sample is represented by 250,000 to 350,000 clones; roughly 90% of them were singletons. Of the sample, about 3% is held by the ten largest clones.

A remark on this clone: Its antigen is still unknown. Within one base of it there is no much larger clone, and no base qualities were kept.

The rearranged segments are TRBV5-1 and TRBJ2-5; matching of 5 bases hints at TRBD1 as the D gene. The sequence came from a woman under 40 with active or convalescent COVID-19. Sequencing was done on a sample of peripheral blood. CDR3 reads: CASSGIGEETQYF. The DNA reads as follows: TGCGCCAGCAGCGGTATAGGGGAAGAGACCCAGTACTTC.